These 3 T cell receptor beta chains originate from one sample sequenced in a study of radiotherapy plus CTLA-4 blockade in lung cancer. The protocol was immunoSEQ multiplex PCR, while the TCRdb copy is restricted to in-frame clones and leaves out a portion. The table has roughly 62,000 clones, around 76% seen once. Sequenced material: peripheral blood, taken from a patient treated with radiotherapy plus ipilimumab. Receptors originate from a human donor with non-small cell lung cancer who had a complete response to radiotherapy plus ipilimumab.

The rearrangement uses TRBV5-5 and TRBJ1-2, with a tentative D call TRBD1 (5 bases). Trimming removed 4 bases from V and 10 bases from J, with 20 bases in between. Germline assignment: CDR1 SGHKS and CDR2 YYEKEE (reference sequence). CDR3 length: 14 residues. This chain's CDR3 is CASSIDYGHGDYTF. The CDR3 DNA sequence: TGTGCCAGCAGCATTGATTATGGACATGGAGACTACACCTTC.

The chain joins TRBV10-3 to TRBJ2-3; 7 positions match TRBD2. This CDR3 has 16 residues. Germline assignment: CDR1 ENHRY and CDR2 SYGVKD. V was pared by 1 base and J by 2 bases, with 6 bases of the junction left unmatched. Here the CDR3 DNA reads TGTGCCATCAGTGAGTGGTCTAGCGGAGACACAGATACGCAGTATTTT. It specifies CAISEWSSGDTDTQYF.

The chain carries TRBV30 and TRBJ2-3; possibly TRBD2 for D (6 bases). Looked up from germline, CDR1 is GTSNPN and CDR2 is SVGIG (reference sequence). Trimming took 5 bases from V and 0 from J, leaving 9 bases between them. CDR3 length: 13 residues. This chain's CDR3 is CAWGSGSTDTQYF. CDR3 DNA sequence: TGTGCCTGGGGGAGCGGGAGCACAGATACGCAGTATTTT.